A single sample gave rise to the 29 T cell receptor beta chains below, sequenced in a study of CD8+CD57+ T cells in acquired aplastic anemia listed by TCRdb under 2018. Instrument on record: Illumina HiSeq 2000. Genomic DNA was used as template for profiling of TCR beta VDJ combinations and CDR3 sequences. In TCRdb, the public reads were trimmed at Q25 with fastp and aligned with MiXCR, with productive beta chains retained. A single entry per CDR3 protein holds the most common genes and DNA from its merged rows. The sample table lists 160,000 or so distinct CDR3 sequences, roughly 48% of them with a count of one. The top ten constitute roughly 3.1% of the sample. Flow cytometry had shown CD8+CD57+ cell expansion in the patients selected for sequencing. Sequenced input: sorted CD4+, CD8+, or CD8+CD57+ T cells (not recorded which) from PBMCs. These receptors originate from a human donor with aplastic anemia.

This clonotype was detected only a few times. The chain carries TRBV20-1 and TRBJ1-2, with TRBD1 matching 7 bases. Per the germline V gene, CDR1 is DFQATT and CDR2 is SNEGSKA (reference sequence). This CDR3 region has 13 residues. V trimming: 4 bases; J trimming: 8 bases; junction bases outside the gene matches: 10. The CDR3 DNA sequence: TGCAGTGCTATAGGGGACAGTTCTACCGGCTACACCTTC. Translating gives CSAIGDSSTGYTF.

This clonotype was detected ten times or more. This chain joins TRBV7-2 and TRBJ2-1; D gene ambiguous. The germline gives CDR1 SGHTA, CDR2 FQGNSA. The CDR3 has 12 residues. Deletions cut 2 bases from V and 10 bases from J, with 9 bases between. The CDR3: CASSLLSGEQFF. The CDR3 DNA follows: TGTGCCAGCAGCTTACTATCGGGCGAGCAGTTCTTC.

This clonotype was seen many times. V gene TRBV10-3 combines with J gene TRBJ2-3; 11 nucleotides match TRBD2. Looked up from germline, CDR1 is ENHRY and CDR2 is SYGVKD. CDR3 length equals 18 residues. J gave up 2 bases and V 6 bases, and 13 bases lay outside the gene matches. CDR3 in amino acids: CAIRNLAGGRGATDTQYF. For the CDR3, the DNA is TGTGCCATCAGAAACCTAGCGGGAGGTCGGGGGGCCACAGATACGCAGTATTTT.

This chain connects TRBV20-1 to TRBJ2-3, with D possibly matching TRBD2 (6 bases). Germline assignment: CDR1 DFQATT and CDR2 SNEGSKA (reference sequence). CDR3 length equals 14 residues. The CDR3 protein is CSDRLDGVADTQYF. The DNA of the CDR3 is TGCAGCGATCGACTAGACGGGGTGGCAGATACGCAGTATTTT.

This rearrangement joins TRBV7-3 to TRBJ2-3; D is possibly TRBD2 (5 bases). CDR1 and CDR2 from the germline V gene are SGHTA and FQGTGA. This CDR3 region has 15 residues. Between the trimmed V and J ends, which lost 2 bases and 5 bases, there was a span of 14 bases. This CDR3 reads CASSLVPLRGDTQYF. The CDR3 coding sequence is TGTGCCAGCAGCTTAGTGCCCCTTCGGGGAGATACGCAGTATTTT.

The chain links TRBV20-1 to TRBJ2-3; D is perhaps TRBD1 or TRBD2 (6 bases each). CDR1 DFQATT and CDR2 SNEGSKA come from the germline V gene (reference sequence). V lost 7 bases and J lost 0, with 26 bases in between. The CDR3 spans 18 residues. The CDR3 coding sequence is TGCAGTGTCATAGCATTCAGGTGGGGGGCTAGCAGCACAGATACGCAGTATTTT. This encodes CSVIAFRWGASSTDTQYF.

This clonotype was counted a few times. The chain uses TRBV2 and TRBJ2-7; D may be TRBD1 or TRBD2 (5 bases each). In germline, CDR1 is SNHLY, CDR2 FYNNEI. The CDR3 loop spans 14 amino acids. V dropped 10 bases and J dropped 6 bases, with 22 bases sitting between them. CDR3 protein: CATGQGRVIREQYF. CDR3 bases: TGTGCCACCGGTCAGGGACGGGTAATACGCGAGCAGTACTTC.

This clonotype was observed at least ten times. The J gene is TRBJ1-1, the V gene TRBV20-1, with 8 bases identical to TRBD1. V lost 0 bases to trimming and J lost 4 bases; unmatched junction nucleotides: 19. Germline CDR1 and CDR2: DFQATT and SNEGSKA (reference sequence). The CDR3 length is 19 residues. The CDR3 reads CSARDSGPGQGLYGTEAFF. As DNA, the CDR3 is TGCAGTGCTAGAGATTCGGGCCCAGGACAGGGACTTTACGGCACTGAAGCTTTCTTT.

This clonotype was detected only a few times. The gene calls are TRBV6-2 or TRBV6-3 and TRBJ1-5, with 12 bases fitting TRBD1. Germline V gene lookup returns CDR1 MNHEY and CDR2 SVGEGT. The CDR3 length is 20 residues. The ends lost 1 base at V and 7 bases at J; junction bases unmatched: 17. The CDR3 sequence is CASSYFGAGQGAAGGQPQHF. The CDR3, as DNA: TGTGCCAGCAGTTACTTCGGGGCGGGACAGGGGGCCGCCGGGGGCCAGCCCCAGCATTTT.

This chain links TRBV24-1 with TRBJ2-1, with 9 bases identical to TRBD1. This CDR3 spans 16 amino acids. Trimming took 4 bases from V and 7 from J; bases not matched to a gene: 10. CDR1 and CDR2 (germline): KGHDR, SFDVKD. The CDR3 loop is CATSDRTGGSLNEQFF. CDR3 sequence (DNA): TGTGCCACCAGTGACCGTACAGGGGGCAGTTTAAATGAGCAGTTCTTC.

The chain uses TRBV19 and TRBJ1-6; D is uncertain. Germline-derived CDR1 and CDR2 are LNHDA and SQIVND (reference sequence). Trimming removed 4 bases at V and 5 bases at J, with 9 bases between. This CDR3 has 14 residues. CDR3 amino acids: CASSTGIDNSPLHF. CDR3 bases: TGTGCCAGTAGTACGGGAATTGATAATTCACCCCTCCACTTT.

The sample holds many counts of this clonotype. J is TRBJ2-1 and V is TRBV2; unclear D gene. V was clipped by 4 bases and J by 3 bases, with 7 bases between them. Looked up from germline, CDR1 is SNHLY and CDR2 is FYNNEI. The CDR3 has 13 residues. CDR3 sequence reads: CASSGIIYNEQFF. CDR3 DNA: TGTGCCAGCAGTGGGATAATCTACAATGAGCAGTTCTTC. The full variable domain, in which reference TRBV2 and TRBJ2-1 provide the parts outside the CDR3, is EPEVTQTPSHQVTQMGQEVILRCVPISNHLYFYWYRQILGQKVEFLVSFYNNEISEKSEIFDDQFSVERPDGSNFTLKIRSTKLEDSAMYFCASSGIIYNEQFFGPGTRLTVL.

For this clonotype: One end of the junction fails to match germline, which may point to a read error. The chain is built from TRBV25-1 and TRBJ2-7; 7 bases align to TRBD1. The CDR3 runs 15 residues. Germline CDR1 is MGHDK and CDR2 is SYGVNS. The CDR3 reads CATSCGWDRGYEQYF. In DNA form, the CDR3 reads TGTGCCACCAGTTGCGGATGGGACAGAGGCTACGAGCAGTACTTC.

The CDR3: CASSLEGQGALGYTF. As DNA, the CDR3 is TGCGCCAGCAGCTTGGAAGGGCAGGGGGCTTTAGGCTACACCTTC. The chain employs TRBV5-1 and TRBJ1-2; 8 bases fit TRBD1. Per germline, CDR1 SGHRS and CDR2 YFSETQ. The CDR3 covers 15 residues. The V and J ends lost 0 bases and 8 bases, in that order; junction bases with no gene match: 9. Full variable domain (missing parts from reference TRBV5-1 and TRBJ1-2): KAGVTQTPRYLIKTRGQQVTLSCSPISGHRSVSWYQQTPGQGLQFLFEYFSETQRNKGNFPGRFSGRQFSNSRSEMNVSTLELGDSALYLCASSLEGQGALGYTFGSGTRLTVV.

A remark on this clonotype: A much larger clone differs by one base, so this may be a read error. The chain links TRBV14 to TRBJ2-6; D uncertain. This CDR3 has 15 amino acids. Germline-derived CDR1 and CDR2 are SGHDN and FVKESK. The CDR3 DNA reads as TGTGCCAGCGGCCAAGAAAGATCTGGGGCCAACGTCCTGACTTTC. Translating gives CASGQERSGANVLTF.

The chain recombines TRBV7-3 with TRBJ1-6; D not certain. This CDR3 comprises 13 residues. Between the trimmed V and J ends, which lost 3 bases and 8 bases, there was a span of 8 bases. Germline V gene data show CDR1 as SGHTA and CDR2 as FQGTGA. In DNA form, the CDR3 reads TGTGCCAGCAGCTTTCTGGGTGATTCACCCCTCCACTTT. It specifies CASSFLGDSPLHF.

The chain joins TRBV10-3 to TRBJ2-6; TRBD2 matches at 15 bases. J was trimmed by 4 bases and V by 6 bases; bases with no gene match: 7. Looked up from germline, CDR1 is ENHRY and CDR2 is SYGVKD. The CDR3 covers 18 residues. The CDR3 is CAISRGLAGGLGANVLTF. The DNA of the CDR3 is TGTGCCATCAGCCGGGGACTAGCGGGAGGATTAGGGGCCAACGTCCTGACTTTC.

This clonotype has a count of ten or more. The rearrangement uses TRBV28 and TRBJ1-3; weak D call: TRBD1 (5 bases). With 3 bases removed from V and 4 bases from J, the gap between germline ends came to 16 bases. Germline assignment: CDR1 MDHEN and CDR2 SYDVKM. The CDR3 consists of 16 residues. CDR3 DNA sequence: TGTGCCAGCAGTTTGAGGGACCGAAAAGGCGGAAACACCATATATTTT. Translated: CASSLRDRKGGNTIYF.

This clonotype was counted ten times or more. V is TRBV9 and J is TRBJ2-7, with 11 bases fitting TRBD2. V trimming: 0 bases; J trimming: 7 bases; junction bases outside the gene matches: 6. Germline lookup yields CDR1 SGDLS and CDR2 YYNGEE. The CDR3 has 15 residues. This CDR3 is CASSVGGLAEGEQYF. CDR3 DNA: TGTGCCAGCAGCGTAGGGGGACTAGCGGAGGGGGAGCAGTACTTC.

This clonotype occurred a few times. The V gene is TRBV7-6, the J gene TRBJ2-7; no clear D. Germline CDR1 and CDR2: SGHVS and FNYEAQ. CDR3 length equals 13 residues. V lost 1 base and J lost 7, with 11 bases in between. CDR3 protein: CASSLGSGSEQYF. CDR3 sequence (DNA): TGTGCCAGCAGCTTAGGATCCGGGTCGGAGCAGTACTTC.

This sequence joins TRBV2 and TRBJ1-1; perhaps TRBD1 as D (5 bases). The V gene lost 7 bases and the J gene lost 0 bases, with 9 bases spanning the gap. This CDR3 region has 13 residues. Looked up from germline, CDR1 is SNHLY and CDR2 is FYNNEI. The CDR3 here is CASKGDMNTEAFF. CDR3 coding DNA: TGTGCCAGCAAAGGGGATATGAACACTGAAGCTTTCTTT.

This clonotype was counted a few times. The genes are TRBV2 and TRBJ1-2, with D maybe TRBD1 (6 bases). CDR1 SNHLY and CDR2 FYNNEI come from the germline V gene. The CDR3 length is 13 residues. V was trimmed by 4 bases and J by 4 bases, leaving 10 bases between them. The DNA for the CDR3 is TGTGCCAGCAGTGTAGGGGGGAGCTATGGCTACACCTTC. This codes for CASSVGGSYGYTF. Using reference TRBV2 and TRBJ1-2 for the parts outside the CDR3, the full variable domain is EPEVTQTPSHQVTQMGQEVILRCVPISNHLYFYWYRQILGQKVEFLVSFYNNEISEKSEIFDDQFSVERPDGSNFTLKIRSTKLEDSAMYFCASSVGGSYGYTFGSGTRLTVV.

On this clonotype: One junction end does not reproduce the germline sequence, and a read error may be involved. V and J are TRBV28 and TRBJ2-4, with D unclear. The CDR3 sequence is 13 residues long. In germline, CDR1 is MDHEN, CDR2 SYDVKM. CDR3: CASSLPAKNVQYF. CDR3 nucleotides: TGTGCCAGCAGTTTACCAGCCAAAAACGTTCAGTACTTC.

V gene TRBV2 combines with J gene TRBJ1-3; no reliable D call. Germline lookup yields CDR1 SNHLY and CDR2 FYNNEI. Trimming took 7 bases from V and 5 from J, leaving 12 bases between them. This CDR3 is 13 amino acids long. Here the CDR3 reads CASMEGSRNTIYF. In DNA, the CDR3 is TGTGCCAGCATGGAGGGCAGTAGAAACACCATATATTTT. Looking up the rest from reference TRBV2 and TRBJ1-3 gives the full variable domain: EPEVTQTPSHQVTQMGQEVILRCVPISNHLYFYWYRQILGQKVEFLVSFYNNEISEKSEIFDDQFSVERPDGSNFTLKIRSTKLEDSAMYFCASMEGSRNTIYFGEGSWLTVV.

The table lists this clonotype with many counts. V gene TRBV7-2 combines with J gene TRBJ1-3; D is unresolved. The CDR3 contains 12 residues. Trimming took off 2 bases at V and 7 bases at J, with 6 bases between the two ends. Germline V gene data show CDR1 as SGHTA and CDR2 as FQGNSA. The CDR3 nucleotides are TGTGCCAGCAGCTTAATTAGGAACACCATATATTTT. It yields the protein CASSLIRNTIYF.

This sequence joins TRBV7-1 and TRBJ2-1; TRBD2 agrees at 7 bases. Being an ORF, TRBV7-1 has a function that is uncertain. The CDR3 totals 14 residues. V lost 3 bases and J lost 4; bases outside the gene matches: 3. The DNA of the CDR3 is TGTGCCAGCAGCTCCGGGACTAATTACAATGAGCAGTTCTTC. It translates to CASSSGTNYNEQFF.

Many counts were recorded for this clonotype. The chain is built from TRBV7-8 and TRBJ2-7; TRBD2 matches at 11 bases. CDR1 and CDR2 from the germline V gene are SGHVS and FQNEAQ. The CDR3 has 16 amino acids. J was trimmed by 7 bases and V by 5 bases; bases with no gene match: 13. The CDR3 DNA reads as TGTGCCAGCAGCAAACTCGGTTTGGGACTAGCGGAAGAGCAGTACTTC. Protein: CASSKLGLGLAEEQYF.

This clonotype was observed many times. The chain joins TRBV7-6 to TRBJ2-2; the match to TRBD2 covers 7 bases. The CDR3 length is 16 residues. The ends lost 1 base at V and 4 bases at J; junction bases unmatched: 6. CDR1 is SGHVS, CDR2 FNYEAQ, per germline. Written as DNA, the CDR3 is TGTGCCAGCAGCTTAGGGGCGGGAGAGGGCACCGGGGAGCTGTTTTTT. It yields the protein CASSLGAGEGTGELFF. The full variable domain, rest sourced from reference TRBV7-6 and TRBJ2-2, is GAGVSQSPRYKVTKRGQDVALRCDPISGHVSLYWYRQALGQGPEFLTYFNYEAQQDKSGLPNDRFSAERPEGSISTLTIQRTEQRDSAMYRCASSLGAGEGTGELFFGEGSRLTVL.

V gene TRBV29-1 combines with J gene TRBJ1-1; the match to TRBD1 covers 8 bases. CDR1 and CDR2 from the germline V gene are SQVTM and ANQGSEA. With V trimmed by 6 bases and J by 1 base, 7 bases remained unmatched. The CDR3 is made up of 14 amino acids. The CDR3 spells CSVAGGQANTEAFF. CDR3 bases: TGCAGCGTCGCGGGGGGACAGGCGAACACTGAAGCTTTCTTT.